This TCR beta chain comes out of a study of blood T cell repertoires in COVID-19. Study-level information: The analysed material was cDNA or gDNA that came from T cells, B-cell-depleted T cells, or PBMCs.

The V segment lost 3 bases and the J segment 7 bases; nucleotides outside the gene matches: 4. The CDR3 is made up of 15 amino acids. CDR1 is KGHSH and CDR2 is LQKENI in the germline V gene. Participants were aged about 18 to 90 years, lived in under 30 US areas, and enrolled virtually. In the authors' workflow: Reference gene primer amplification gave nucleated cell count estimates. Repertoires were generated with immunoSEQ multiplex PCR, while TCRdb's copy carries only in-frame clones and drops some. D and trimming come from the DNA, and the V and J calls and clone size come from that table. The table records 200,000 to 250,000 clones, about 84% of them present only once.

The sequence was collected from a woman between 40 and 50 years old with acute COVID-19. The rearrangement joins TRBV18 to TRBJ1-6; 9 bases are shared with TRBD1. Sequenced sample: PBMCs or T cells enriched from blood (not recorded which). The CDR3 DNA is TGTGCCAGCTCACCCCCGACAGGGGGGAATTCACCCCTCCACTTT. It translates to CASSPPTGGNSPLHF. Looking up the rest from reference TRBV18 and TRBJ1-6 gives the full variable domain: NAGVMQNPRHLVRRRGQEARLRCSPMKGHSHVYWYRQLPEEGLKFMVYLQKENIIDESGMPKERFSAEFPKEGPSILRIQQVVRGDSAAYFCASSPPTGGNSPLHFGNGTRLTVT.